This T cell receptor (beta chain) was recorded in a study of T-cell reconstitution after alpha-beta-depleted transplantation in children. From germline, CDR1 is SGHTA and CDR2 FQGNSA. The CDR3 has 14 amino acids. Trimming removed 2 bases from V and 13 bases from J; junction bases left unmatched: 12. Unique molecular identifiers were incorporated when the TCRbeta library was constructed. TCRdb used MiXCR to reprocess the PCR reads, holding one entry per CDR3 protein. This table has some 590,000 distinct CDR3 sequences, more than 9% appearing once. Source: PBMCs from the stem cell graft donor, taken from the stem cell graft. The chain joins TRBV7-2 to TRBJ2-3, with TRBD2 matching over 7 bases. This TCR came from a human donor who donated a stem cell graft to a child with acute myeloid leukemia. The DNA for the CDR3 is TGTGCCAGCAGCTTATCCTCTAGCGGCCCTCTTAAGTATTTT. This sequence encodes CASSLSSSGPLKYF.